The clone carrying this T cell receptor (beta chain) was recorded a few times. For the second PCR, which ran for roughly 7 to 11 cycles, a sample-barcoded 5' primer and a J-beta primer mix were used. Each CDR3 protein gets one entry after TCRdb re-called the 5' RACE reads with MiXCR. The sample lists under 2,000,000 distinct CDR3 sequences, less than 50% occurring once. The sample is drawn from a study of blood T cells in healthy people across ages. The CDR3 length is 17 residues. V was cut by 5 bases and J by 5 bases, with 22 bases left in between. CDR1 and CDR2 from the germline V gene are SGHTA and FQGNSA.

The receptor's source is a woman aged 40-49 years in good health. The rearrangement joins TRBV7-2 to TRBJ2-4; D is possibly TRBD1 or TRBD2 (5 bases each). The sequenced material came from blood. The CDR3 region has the DNA TGTGCCAGCAGCCCTGCAATCCACCGGGACCGAGAAAACATTCAGTACTTC. Amino acid sequence: CASSPAIHRDRENIQYF.